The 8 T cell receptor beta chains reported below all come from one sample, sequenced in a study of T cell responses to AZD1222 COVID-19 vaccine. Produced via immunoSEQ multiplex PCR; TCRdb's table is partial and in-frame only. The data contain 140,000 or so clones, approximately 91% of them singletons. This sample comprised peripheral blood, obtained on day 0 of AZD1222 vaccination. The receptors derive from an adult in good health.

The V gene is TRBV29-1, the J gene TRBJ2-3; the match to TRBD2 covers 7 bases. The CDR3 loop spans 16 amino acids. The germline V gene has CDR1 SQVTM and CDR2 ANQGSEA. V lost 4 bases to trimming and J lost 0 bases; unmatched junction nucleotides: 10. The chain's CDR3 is CSVVGTIGFSTDTQYF. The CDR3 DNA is TGCAGCGTTGTCGGGACTATAGGGTTTAGCACAGATACGCAGTATTTT.

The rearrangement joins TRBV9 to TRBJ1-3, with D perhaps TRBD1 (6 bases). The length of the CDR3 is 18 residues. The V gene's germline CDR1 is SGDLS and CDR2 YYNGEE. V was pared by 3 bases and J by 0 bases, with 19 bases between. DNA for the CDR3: TGTGCCAGCAGCGAGGGGGGTAGGGGAAACCCCTCTGGAAACACCATATATTTT. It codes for CASSEGGRGNPSGNTIYF. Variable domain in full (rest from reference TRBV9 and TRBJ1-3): DSGVTQTPKHLITATGQRVTLRCSPRSGDLSVYWYQQSLDQGLQFLIQYYNGEERAKGNILERFSAQQFPDLHSELNLSSLELGDSALYFCASSEGGRGNPSGNTIYFGEGSWLTVV.

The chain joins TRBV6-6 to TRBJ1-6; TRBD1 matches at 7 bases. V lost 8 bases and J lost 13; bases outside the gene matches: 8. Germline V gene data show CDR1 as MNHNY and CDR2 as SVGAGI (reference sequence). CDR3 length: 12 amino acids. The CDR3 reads CASSGTVRPLHF. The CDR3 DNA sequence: TGTGCCAGCTCTGGGACAGTTCGTCCCCTCCACTTT.

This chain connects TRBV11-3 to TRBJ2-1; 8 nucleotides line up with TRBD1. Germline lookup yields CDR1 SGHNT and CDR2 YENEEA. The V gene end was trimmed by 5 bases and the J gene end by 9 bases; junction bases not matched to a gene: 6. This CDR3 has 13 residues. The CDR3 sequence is CASSPRGTGEQFF. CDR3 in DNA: TGTGCCAGCAGCCCTAGAGGGACAGGTGAGCAGTTCTTC.

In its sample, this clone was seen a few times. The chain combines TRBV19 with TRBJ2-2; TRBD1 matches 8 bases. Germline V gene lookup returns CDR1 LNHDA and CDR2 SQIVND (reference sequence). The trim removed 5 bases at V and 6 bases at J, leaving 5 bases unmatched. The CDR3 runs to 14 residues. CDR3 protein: CASSEGQGSGELFF. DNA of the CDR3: TGTGCCAGTAGTGAAGGACAGGGATCCGGGGAGCTGTTTTTT.

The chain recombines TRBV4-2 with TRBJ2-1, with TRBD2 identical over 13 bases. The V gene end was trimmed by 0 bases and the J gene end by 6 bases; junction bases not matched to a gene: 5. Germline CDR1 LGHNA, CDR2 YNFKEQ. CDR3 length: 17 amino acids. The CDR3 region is CASSQDWGTSGTNEQFF. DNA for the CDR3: TGTGCCAGCAGCCAAGATTGGGGGACTAGCGGGACCAATGAGCAGTTCTTC.

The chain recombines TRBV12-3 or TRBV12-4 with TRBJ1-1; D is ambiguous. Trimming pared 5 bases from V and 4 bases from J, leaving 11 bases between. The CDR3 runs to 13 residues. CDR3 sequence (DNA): TGTGCCAGCAGTCCCCAGCGGGGCACTGAAGCTTTCTTT. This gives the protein CASSPQRGTEAFF.

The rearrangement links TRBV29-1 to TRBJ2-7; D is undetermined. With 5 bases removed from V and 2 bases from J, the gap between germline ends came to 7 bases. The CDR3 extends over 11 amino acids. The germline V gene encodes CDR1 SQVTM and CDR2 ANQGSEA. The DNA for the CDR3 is TGCAGCGTTCGAGATGCCTACGAGCAGTACTTC. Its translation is CSVRDAYEQYF.